The 14 T cell receptor beta chains below come from one sample, sequenced in a study of T cell responses to AZD1222 COVID-19 vaccine. Produced via immunoSEQ multiplex PCR; TCRdb's table is partial and in-frame only. The table shows about 150,000 clones, with roughly 90% occurring only once. Specimen: peripheral blood, collected on day 0 of AZD1222 vaccination. The receptors were sampled from an adult in good health.

The chain carries TRBV5-1 and TRBJ1-5; 8 nucleotides agree with TRBD1. V shed 4 bases, J shed 1 base, and the junction held 4 bases outside the gene matches. Germline V lookup: CDR1 SGHRS, CDR2 YFSETQ. The CDR3 covers 15 residues. This CDR3 is CASSRTGLSNQPQHF. The CDR3 DNA is TGCGCCAGCAGCCGGACAGGGCTAAGCAATCAGCCCCAGCATTTT.

This clone was seen just once. The V call is TRBV5-5, the J call TRBJ2-3; D unclear. The CDR3 totals 14 residues. Trimming took off 1 base at V and 1 base at J, with 7 bases between the two ends. Per the germline V gene, CDR1 is SGHKS and CDR2 is YYEKEE (reference sequence). The CDR3 protein is CASSLYEGTDTQYF. DNA of the CDR3: TGTGCCAGCAGCTTGTATGAGGGCACAGATACGCAGTATTTT.

The chain employs TRBV6-5 and TRBJ2-6, with a weak D call TRBD1 (6 bases). Trimming removed 5 bases at V and 0 bases at J, with 8 bases between. The CDR3 consists of 15 residues. Germline V gene data show CDR1 as MNHEY and CDR2 as SVGAGI. The CDR3 coding sequence is TGTGCCAGCAGTCAGACAGGCTCTGGGGCCAACGTCCTGACTTTC. Amino acids: CASSQTGSGANVLTF.

V usage is TRBV29-1 and J usage is TRBJ2-5; either TRBD1 or TRBD2 may fit D (5 bases each). The germline V gene has CDR1 SQVTM and CDR2 ANQGSEA. V was cut by 3 bases and J by 5 bases, with 7 bases left in between. The length of the CDR3 is 11 residues. This CDR3 is CSVDWGETQYF. The CDR3 bases are TGCAGCGTTGATTGGGGGGAGACCCAGTACTTC.

The genes are TRBV3-1 (or the pseudogene TRBV3-2) and TRBJ2-7; TRBD2 matches 13 bases. Germline V lookup: CDR1 LGHDT, CDR2 YNNKEL (reference sequence). V lost 0 bases to trimming and J lost 7 bases; unmatched junction nucleotides: 3. The CDR3 has 15 residues. For the CDR3, the DNA is TGTGCCAGCAGCCAAGAAACTAGCGGGAGGGGTGAGCAGTACTTC. It translates to CASSQETSGRGEQYF.

The chain combines TRBV6-5 with TRBJ1-2; D uncertain. The CDR3 consists of 13 residues. V lost 0 bases to trimming and J lost 5 bases, with 7 bases between them. Germline V CDR1 and CDR2: MNHEY, SVGAGI. CDR3 residues: CASSYSDGYGYTF. In nucleotides, the CDR3 is TGTGCCAGCAGTTACTCAGACGGATATGGCTACACCTTC.

V and J are TRBV24-1 and TRBJ1-2; TRBD1 aligns across 7 bases. The CDR3 is 14 amino acids. Unmatched junction bases numbered 9, after V lost 9 bases and J lost 3 bases. CDR1 KGHDR and CDR2 SFDVKD come from the germline V gene. The chain's CDR3 is CATARGGGDYGYTF. DNA of the CDR3: TGTGCCACCGCCAGAGGGGGCGGGGACTATGGCTACACCTTC.

This chain joins TRBV5-1 and TRBJ2-3; D is undetermined. CDR3 length equals 16 residues. Germline CDR1 is SGHRS and CDR2 is YFSETQ. Trimming left V 0 bases short and J 4 bases short, with 15 bases between. CDR3 residues: CASSLDFGSGPDTQYF. The CDR3 DNA sequence: TGCGCCAGCAGCTTGGACTTTGGGTCCGGGCCAGATACGCAGTATTTT.

This clone was observed a single time. The rearrangement links TRBV5-1 to TRBJ2-3; D possibly matches TRBD1 or TRBD2 (6 bases each). This CDR3 has 14 residues. V was cut by 4 bases and J by 6 bases, with 15 bases left in between. CDR1 and CDR2 (germline): SGHRS, YFSETQ. The DNA of the CDR3 is TGCGCCAGCAGCGCCAGGGGTGCGGGGGATACGCAGTATTTT. Protein: CASSARGAGDTQYF.

This chain links TRBV4-1 with TRBJ2-1; D perhaps matches TRBD1 (5 bases). This CDR3 is 15 amino acids long. V gave up 1 base and J gave up 8 bases, with 15 bases separating them. The germline V gene encodes CDR1 MGHRA and CDR2 YSYEKL. CDR3 region: CASSQGPGAGYEQFF. CDR3 nucleotide sequence: TGCGCCAGCAGCCAAGGCCCTGGGGCTGGTTATGAGCAGTTCTTC.

CDR3 nucleotide sequence: TGTGCCAGTCTAGGGGGTGGTGAAGCTTTCTTT. Amino acid sequence: CASLGGGEAFF. This chain uses TRBV25-1 with TRBJ1-1; D is perhaps TRBD1 (6 bases). V lost 9 bases to trimming and J lost 7 bases, with 12 bases between them. The V gene's germline CDR1 is MGHDK and CDR2 SYGVNS. This CDR3 is built from 11 residues.

The chain is built from TRBV28 and TRBJ1-2; D is perhaps TRBD1 (6 bases). The CDR3 totals 16 residues. Looked up from germline, CDR1 is MDHEN and CDR2 is SYDVKM. The V end lost 5 bases, the J end lost 4 bases, and 20 bases lay between the germline ends. CDR3 sequence: CASSDPPPGGGYGYTF. For the CDR3, the DNA is TGTGCCAGCAGTGACCCTCCCCCGGGGGGCGGCTATGGCTACACCTTC.

The chain is built from TRBV30 and TRBJ1-1; D is undetermined. This CDR3 has 12 amino acids. CDR1 and CDR2 from the germline V gene are GTSNPN and SVGIG (reference sequence). Trimming left V 1 base short and J 7 bases short, with 10 bases between. The CDR3 coding sequence is TGTGCCTGGAGTGGGGGTGGGGTTGAAGCTTTCTTT. The encoded protein is CAWSGGGVEAFF.

The V call is TRBV7-2, the J call TRBJ2-2; 10 positions match TRBD2. The germline gives CDR1 SGHTA, CDR2 FQGNSA. After removal of 2 bases from V and 4 bases from J, the junction contained 4 bases not matched to a gene. This CDR3 spans 16 amino acids. For the CDR3, the DNA is TGTGCCAGCAGCTTATTAGCGGGGGGCTCCACCGGGGAGCTGTTTTTT. Translated, it gives CASSLLAGGSTGELFF.